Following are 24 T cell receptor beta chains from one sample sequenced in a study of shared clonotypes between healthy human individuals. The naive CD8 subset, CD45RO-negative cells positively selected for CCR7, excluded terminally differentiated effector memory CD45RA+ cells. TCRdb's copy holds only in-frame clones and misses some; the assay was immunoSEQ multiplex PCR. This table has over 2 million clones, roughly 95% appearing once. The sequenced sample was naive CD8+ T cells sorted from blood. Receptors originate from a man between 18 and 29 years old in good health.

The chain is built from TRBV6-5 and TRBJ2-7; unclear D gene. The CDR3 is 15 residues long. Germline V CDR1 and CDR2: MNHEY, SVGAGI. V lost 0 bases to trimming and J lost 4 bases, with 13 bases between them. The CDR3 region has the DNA TGTGCCAGCAGTTACTCGGCAGATTCTGGGTACGAGCAGTACTTC. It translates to CASSYSADSGYEQYF.

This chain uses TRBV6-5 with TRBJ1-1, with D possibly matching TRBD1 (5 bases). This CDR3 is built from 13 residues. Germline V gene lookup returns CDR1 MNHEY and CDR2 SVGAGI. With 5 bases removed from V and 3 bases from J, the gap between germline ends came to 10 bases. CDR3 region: CASSPRGDTEAFF. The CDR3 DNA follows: TGTGCCAGCAGTCCGCGGGGGGACACTGAAGCTTTCTTT.

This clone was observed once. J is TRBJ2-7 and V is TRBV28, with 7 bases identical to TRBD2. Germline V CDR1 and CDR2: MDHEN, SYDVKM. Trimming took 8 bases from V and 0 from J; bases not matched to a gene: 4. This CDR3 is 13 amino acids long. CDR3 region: CASGEGTSYEQYF. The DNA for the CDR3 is TGTGCCAGCGGGGAGGGGACCTCCTACGAGCAGTACTTC.

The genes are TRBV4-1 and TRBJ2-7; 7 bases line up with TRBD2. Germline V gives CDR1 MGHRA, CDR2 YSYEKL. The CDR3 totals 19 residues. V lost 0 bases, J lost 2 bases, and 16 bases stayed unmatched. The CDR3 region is CASSQEERRNSGFTYEQYF. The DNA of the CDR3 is TGCGCCAGCAGCCAAGAGGAGAGGAGGAATAGCGGGTTCACCTACGAGCAGTACTTC.

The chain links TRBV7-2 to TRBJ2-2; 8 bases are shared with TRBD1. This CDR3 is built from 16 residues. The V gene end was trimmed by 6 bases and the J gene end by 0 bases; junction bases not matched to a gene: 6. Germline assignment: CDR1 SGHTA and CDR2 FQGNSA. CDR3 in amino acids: CASSDFRGPNTGELFF. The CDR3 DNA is TGTGCCAGCAGTGATTTCAGGGGGCCGAACACCGGGGAGCTGTTTTTT.

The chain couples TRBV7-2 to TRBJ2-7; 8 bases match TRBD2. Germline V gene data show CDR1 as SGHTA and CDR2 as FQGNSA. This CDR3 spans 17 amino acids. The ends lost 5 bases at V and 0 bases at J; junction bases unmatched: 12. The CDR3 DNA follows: TGTGCCAGCAGCCCCTCGGGGCGCGGGAGGCCCTCCTACGAGCAGTACTTC. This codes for CASSPSGRGRPSYEQYF. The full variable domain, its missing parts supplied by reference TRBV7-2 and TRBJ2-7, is GAGVSQSPSNKVTEKGKDVELRCDPISGHTALYWYRQSLGQGLEFLIYFQGNSAPDKSGLPSDRFSAERTGGSVSTLTIQRTQQEDSAVYLCASSPSGRGRPSYEQYFGPGTRLTVT.

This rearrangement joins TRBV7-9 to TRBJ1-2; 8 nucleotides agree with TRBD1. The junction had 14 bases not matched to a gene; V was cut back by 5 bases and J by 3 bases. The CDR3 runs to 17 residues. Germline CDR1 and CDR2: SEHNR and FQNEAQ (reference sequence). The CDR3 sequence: CASSGQGGFFVDYGYTF. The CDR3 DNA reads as TGTGCCAGCAGCGGACAGGGAGGATTCTTTGTGGACTATGGCTACACCTTC.

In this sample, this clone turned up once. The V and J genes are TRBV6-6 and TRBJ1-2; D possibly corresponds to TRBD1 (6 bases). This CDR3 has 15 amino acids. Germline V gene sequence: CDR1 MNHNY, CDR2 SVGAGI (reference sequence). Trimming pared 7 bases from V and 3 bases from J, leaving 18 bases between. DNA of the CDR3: TGTGCCAGCAAGGGGACACCAGGGATATACTATGGCTACACCTTC. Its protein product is CASKGTPGIYYGYTF.

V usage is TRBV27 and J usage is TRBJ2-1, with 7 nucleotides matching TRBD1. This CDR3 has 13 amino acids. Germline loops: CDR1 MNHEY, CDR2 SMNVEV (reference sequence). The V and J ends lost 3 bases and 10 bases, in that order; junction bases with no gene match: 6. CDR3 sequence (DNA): TGTGCCAGCAGTTTGGCGAAGGGGGCCGAGCAGTTCTTC. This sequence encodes CASSLAKGAEQFF.

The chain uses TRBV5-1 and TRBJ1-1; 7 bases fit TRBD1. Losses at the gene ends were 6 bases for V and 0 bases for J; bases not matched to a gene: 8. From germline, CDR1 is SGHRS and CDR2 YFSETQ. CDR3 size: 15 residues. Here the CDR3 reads CASTVETGMNTEAFF. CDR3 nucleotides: TGCGCCAGCACCGTGGAGACAGGGATGAACACTGAAGCTTTCTTT.

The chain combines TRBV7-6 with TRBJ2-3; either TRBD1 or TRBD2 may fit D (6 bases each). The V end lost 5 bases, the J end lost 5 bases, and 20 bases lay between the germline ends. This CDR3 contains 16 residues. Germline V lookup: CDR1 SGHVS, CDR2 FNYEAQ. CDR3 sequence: CASSGPGTPGGDTQYF. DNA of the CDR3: TGTGCCAGCAGCGGCCCCGGGACACCCGGGGGAGATACGCAGTATTTT.

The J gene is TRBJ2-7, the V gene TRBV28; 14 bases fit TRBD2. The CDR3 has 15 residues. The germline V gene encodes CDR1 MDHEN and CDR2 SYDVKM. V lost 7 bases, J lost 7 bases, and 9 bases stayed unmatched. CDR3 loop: CASIGPWTSGGEQYF. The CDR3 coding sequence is TGTGCCAGCATCGGCCCCTGGACTAGCGGGGGGGAGCAGTACTTC.

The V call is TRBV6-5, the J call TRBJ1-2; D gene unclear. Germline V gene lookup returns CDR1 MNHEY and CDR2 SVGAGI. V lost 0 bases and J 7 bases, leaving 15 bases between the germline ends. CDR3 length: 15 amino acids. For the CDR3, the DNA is TGTGCCAGCAGTTACTCCCAGTACGCCCTAGGTGGCTACACCTTC. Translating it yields CASSYSQYALGGYTF.

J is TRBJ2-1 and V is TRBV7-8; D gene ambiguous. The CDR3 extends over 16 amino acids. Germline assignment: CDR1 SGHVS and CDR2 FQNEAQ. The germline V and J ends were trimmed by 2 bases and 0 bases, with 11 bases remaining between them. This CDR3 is CASSLWWADSYNEQFF. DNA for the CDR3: TGTGCCAGCAGCTTATGGTGGGCTGACTCCTACAATGAGCAGTTCTTC.

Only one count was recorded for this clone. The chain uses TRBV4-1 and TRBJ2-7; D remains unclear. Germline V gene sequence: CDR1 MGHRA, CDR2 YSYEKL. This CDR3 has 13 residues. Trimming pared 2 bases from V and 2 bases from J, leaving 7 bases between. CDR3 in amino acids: CASSQRIAYEQYF. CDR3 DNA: TGCGCCAGCAGCCAACGCATAGCCTACGAGCAGTACTTC.

CDR3 loop: CASTLTGEWGTDTQYF. Here the CDR3 DNA reads TGTGCCAGCACCCTCACGGGGGAATGGGGAACAGATACGCAGTATTTT. The V gene is TRBV28, the J gene TRBJ2-3; tentatively, D is TRBD2 (6 bases). This CDR3 contains 16 residues. Trimming shortened V by 7 bases and J by 3 bases, and 20 bases separated the two germline ends. Per germline, CDR1 MDHEN and CDR2 SYDVKM.

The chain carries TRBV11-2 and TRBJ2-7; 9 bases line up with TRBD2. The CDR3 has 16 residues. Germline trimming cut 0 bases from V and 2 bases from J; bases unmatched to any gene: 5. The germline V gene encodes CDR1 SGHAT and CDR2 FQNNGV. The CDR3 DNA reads TGTGCCAGCAGCTTAGAAGGTCTAGCGGGGACCTACGAGCAGTACTTC. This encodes CASSLEGLAGTYEQYF.

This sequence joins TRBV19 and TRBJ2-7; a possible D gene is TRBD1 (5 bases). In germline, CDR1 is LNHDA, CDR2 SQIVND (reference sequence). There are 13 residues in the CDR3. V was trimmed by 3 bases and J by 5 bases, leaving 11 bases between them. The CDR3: CASSIRTKDEQYF. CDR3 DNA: TGTGCCAGTAGTATTAGGACAAAAGACGAGCAGTACTTC.

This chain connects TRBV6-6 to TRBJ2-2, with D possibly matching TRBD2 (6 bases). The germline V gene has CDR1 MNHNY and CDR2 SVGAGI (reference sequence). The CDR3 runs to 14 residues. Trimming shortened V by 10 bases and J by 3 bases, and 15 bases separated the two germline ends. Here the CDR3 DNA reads TGTGCCACCCAGTGGGGGGACGACACCGGGGAGCTGTTTTTT. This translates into CATQWGDDTGELFF.

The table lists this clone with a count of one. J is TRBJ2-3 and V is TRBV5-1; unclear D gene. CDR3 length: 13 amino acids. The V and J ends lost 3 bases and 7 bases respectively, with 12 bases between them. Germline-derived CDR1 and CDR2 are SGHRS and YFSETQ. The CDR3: CASSSDGTYTQYF. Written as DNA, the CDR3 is TGCGCCAGCAGCTCGGACGGCACGTATACGCAGTATTTT.

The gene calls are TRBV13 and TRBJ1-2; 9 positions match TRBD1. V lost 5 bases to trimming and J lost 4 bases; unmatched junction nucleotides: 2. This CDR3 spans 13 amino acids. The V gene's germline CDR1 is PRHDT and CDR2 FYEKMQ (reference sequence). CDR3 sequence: CASSMDRGYGYTF. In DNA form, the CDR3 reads TGTGCCAGCAGCATGGACAGGGGCTATGGCTACACCTTC.

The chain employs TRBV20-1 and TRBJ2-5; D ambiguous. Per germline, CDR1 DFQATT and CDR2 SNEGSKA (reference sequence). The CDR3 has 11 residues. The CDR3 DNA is TGCGGAATCATGGACCAAGAGACCCAGTACTTC. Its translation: CGIMDQETQYF.

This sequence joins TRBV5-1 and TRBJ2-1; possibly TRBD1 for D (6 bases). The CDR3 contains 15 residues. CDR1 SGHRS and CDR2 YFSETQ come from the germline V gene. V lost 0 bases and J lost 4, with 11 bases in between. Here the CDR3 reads CASSLVTGNYNEQFF. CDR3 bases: TGCGCCAGCAGCTTGGTGACAGGAAATTACAATGAGCAGTTCTTC.

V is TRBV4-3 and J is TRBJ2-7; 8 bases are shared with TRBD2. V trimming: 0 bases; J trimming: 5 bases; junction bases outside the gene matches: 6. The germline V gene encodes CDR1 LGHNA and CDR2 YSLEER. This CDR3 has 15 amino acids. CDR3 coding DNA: TGCGCCAGCAGCCAAGATTGGGCGGGAGGTAACGAGCAGTACTTC. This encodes CASSQDWAGGNEQYF.